Listed here are 26 T cell receptor beta chains from one sample, sequenced in a study of blood T cell repertoires in COVID-19. Sequencing was performed with immunoSEQ multiplex PCR; in TCRdb, only in-frame clones are kept and a portion is missing. The sample holds 130,000 or so clones; approximately 84% are singletons and the top ten take roughly 18%. Sequencing input: peripheral blood. The receptors originated from a woman in her 50s who had recovered from COVID-19.

This clone was found once. V is TRBV4-3 and J is TRBJ2-1; 10 bases match TRBD2. J was trimmed by 0 bases and V by 3 bases; bases with no gene match: 2. CDR3 length: 16 amino acids. Looked up from germline, CDR1 is LGHNA and CDR2 is YSLEER. DNA for the CDR3: TGCGCCAGCAGCCATCGGACTAGCGGCTCCTACAATGAGCAGTTCTTC. It is translated as CASSHRTSGSYNEQFF.

This clone is large within its sample. This chain uses TRBV27 with TRBJ1-6; D is possibly TRBD1 (6 bases). The V and J ends lost 4 bases and 4 bases respectively, with 14 bases between them. This CDR3 is built from 16 residues. Germline loops: CDR1 MNHEY, CDR2 SMNVEV (reference sequence). CDR3 protein: CASSSQGPLYNSPLHF. DNA of the CDR3: TGTGCCAGCAGTTCACAGGGCCCTCTTTATAATTCACCCCTCCACTTT.

A single count supports this clone. V is TRBV7-2 and J is TRBJ2-1, with 9 bases that match TRBD2. Germline V lookup: CDR1 SGHTA, CDR2 FQGNSA. The CDR3 runs to 18 residues. Trimming cost V 4 bases and J 4 bases; bases outside gene matches: 14. CDR3 sequence reads: CASSSSGTLGRSYNEQFF. Here the CDR3 DNA reads TGTGCCAGCAGCTCTAGCGGGACCCTAGGGCGGTCATACAATGAGCAGTTCTTC.

The rearrangement joins TRBV28 to TRBJ1-3; maybe TRBD1 (5 bases). Germline V gives CDR1 MDHEN, CDR2 SYDVKM. The CDR3 runs to 15 residues. Between the trimmed V and J ends, which lost 3 bases and 4 bases, there was a span of 13 bases. The DNA for the CDR3 is TGTGCCAGCAGTTTCGGGGGACTTTCGGGAAACACCATATATTTT. This sequence encodes CASSFGGLSGNTIYF.

The V and J genes are TRBV12-3 or TRBV12-4 and TRBJ1-2; D perhaps matches TRBD1 (6 bases). V gave up 5 bases and J gave up 8 bases, with 15 bases separating them. This CDR3 spans 13 amino acids. The DNA of the CDR3 is TGTGCCAGCAGTCACAGGGCAATTGGCGGCTACACCTTC. Protein: CASSHRAIGGYTF.

J is TRBJ2-3 and V is TRBV19, with 7 bases matching TRBD1. This CDR3 contains 14 residues. The junction had 2 bases not matched to a gene; V was cut back by 2 bases and J by 3 bases. In germline, CDR1 is LNHDA, CDR2 SQIVND (reference sequence). The CDR3: CASSIRGRTDTQYF. The CDR3 bases are TGTGCCAGTAGTATAAGGGGGCGGACAGATACGCAGTATTTT.

V is TRBV7-3 and J is TRBJ2-5; 9 nucleotides line up with TRBD1. Germline CDR1 is SGHTA and CDR2 is FQGTGA. The junction had 6 bases not matched to a gene; V was cut back by 5 bases and J by 5 bases. The CDR3 runs 14 residues. The CDR3 coding sequence is TGTGCCAGCAGCCCAACAGGGGGCAGGGAGACCCAGTACTTC. The encoded protein is CASSPTGGRETQYF.

V usage is TRBV24-1 and J usage is TRBJ1-2, with 8 nucleotides matching TRBD1. Germline V lookup: CDR1 KGHDR, CDR2 SFDVKD. The CDR3 consists of 14 residues. Trimming removed 3 bases from V and 2 bases from J; junction bases left unmatched: 1. For the CDR3, the DNA is TGTGCCACCAGTGATCGACAGGGGAACTATGGCTACACCTTC. Encoded protein: CATSDRQGNYGYTF.

CDR3 in amino acids: CASSIGTAAGYTF. CDR3 bases: TGTGCCAGTAGTATCGGCACAGCGGCTGGCTACACCTTC. The chain is built from TRBV19 and TRBJ1-2, with no clear D. Trimming removed 3 bases at V and 7 bases at J, with 12 bases between. This CDR3 spans 13 amino acids. CDR1 LNHDA and CDR2 SQIVND come from the germline V gene (reference sequence).

This clone was seen just once. V is TRBV7-9 and J is TRBJ2-7; tentative D call: TRBD1 (5 bases). The CDR3 spans 13 residues. Trimming cost V 5 bases and J 12 bases, with 20 bases left between them. The germline CDR1 and CDR2 sequences are SEHNR and FQNEAQ (reference sequence). The CDR3 loop reads CASSQGWQGNGYF. The CDR3 DNA sequence: TGTGCCAGCAGCCAAGGGTGGCAGGGTAATGGGTACTTC.

The V gene is TRBV3-1 (or the pseudogene TRBV3-2), the J gene TRBJ1-1; D remains unclear. CDR3 size: 17 residues. The ends were cut back, 1 base at V and 1 base at J, with 16 bases in the middle. Germline values: CDR1 LGHDT, CDR2 YNNKEL (reference sequence). This chain's CDR3 is CASSQVLSPARNTEAFF. The CDR3 nucleotides read TGTGCCAGCAGCCAAGTCCTGTCACCTGCGCGGAACACTGAAGCTTTCTTT.

The chain couples TRBV7-9 to TRBJ1-6; 8 nucleotides match TRBD1. The CDR3 runs to 13 residues. Germline V CDR1 and CDR2: SEHNR, FQNEAQ (reference sequence). Germline trimming cut 1 base from V and 16 bases from J; bases unmatched to any gene: 6. The CDR3 region is CASSLGTGSGLHF. DNA for the CDR3: TGTGCCAGCAGCTTAGGGACAGGGTCGGGACTCCACTTT. Full variable domain (rest looked up from reference TRBV7-9 and TRBJ1-6): DTGVSQNPRHKITKRGQNVTFRCDPISEHNRLYWYRQTLGQGPEFLTYFQNEAQLEKSRLLSDRFSAERPKGSFSTLEIQRTEQGDSAMYLCASSLGTGSGLHFGNGTRLTVT.

This clone was seen only once. This chain uses TRBV13 with TRBJ2-3; 11 nucleotides align to TRBD2. This CDR3 is 15 amino acids long. CDR1 is PRHDT, CDR2 FYEKMQ, per germline (reference sequence). J lost 4 bases, V lost 4 bases, and 4 bases had no gene match. The CDR3, as DNA: TGTGCCAGCAGCTCACTAGCGGGGGTGCCAGATACGCAGTATTTT. Its protein is CASSSLAGVPDTQYF.

The chain recombines TRBV3-1 (or the pseudogene TRBV3-2) with TRBJ2-5, with unresolved D. Germline V CDR1 and CDR2: LGHDT, YNNKEL (reference sequence). V was trimmed by 4 bases and J by 1 base, leaving 10 bases between them. The CDR3 is 14 amino acids. This CDR3 reads CASSPRVTQETQYF. The CDR3 coding sequence is TGTGCCAGCAGCCCTCGGGTGACCCAAGAGACCCAGTACTTC.

The CDR3 DNA sequence: TGTGCCAGCAGTTACTCTGGACTAGCGGGAGGCAATGAGCAGTTCTTC. It encodes CASSYSGLAGGNEQFF. This sequence joins TRBV6-5 and TRBJ2-1; the match to TRBD2 covers 14 bases. Trimming took 0 bases from V and 6 from J; bases not matched to a gene: 1. Germline values: CDR1 MNHEY, CDR2 SVGAGI. The CDR3 runs 16 residues.

CDR3 residues: CASSFGMTGLSYEQYF. CDR3 bases: TGTGCCAGCAGCTTCGGGATGACAGGACTTTCCTACGAGCAGTACTTC. J is TRBJ2-7 and V is TRBV7-9; D might be TRBD1 (6 bases). V was clipped by 3 bases and J by 1 base, with 16 bases between them. Germline CDR1 is SEHNR and CDR2 is FQNEAQ (reference sequence). The CDR3 runs 16 residues.

The gene calls are TRBV27 and TRBJ2-3; 12 bases line up with TRBD2. This CDR3 is built from 15 residues. Germline V gene sequence: CDR1 MNHEY, CDR2 SMNVEV (reference sequence). V lost 5 bases, J lost 8 bases, and 8 bases stayed unmatched. The CDR3 coding sequence is TGTGCCAGCAGTGGTTCCCTAGCGGGAGGGGGTACGCAGTATTTT. It yields the protein CASSGSLAGGGTQYF.

This chain connects TRBV6-2 or TRBV6-3 to TRBJ1-5; 8 positions match TRBD1. CDR1 is MNHEY and CDR2 is SVGEGT in the germline V gene. CDR3 length: 15 amino acids. Trimming at V came to 6 bases and at J to 7 bases, leaving 11 bases not matched to a gene. Here the CDR3 DNA reads TGTGCCAGCAGCCCGGACAGGGTCCAGGGGCAGCCCCAGCATTTT. It specifies CASSPDRVQGQPQHF.

For the CDR3, the DNA is TGTGCCAGCAGCTTAGACCTATCCCTGTCGGAGCAGTACTTC. Its translation is CASSLDLSLSEQYF. The rearrangement uses TRBV7-2 and TRBJ2-7, with unresolved D. V was trimmed by 1 base and J by 7 bases, leaving 14 bases between them. CDR1 is SGHTA and CDR2 is FQGNSA in the germline V gene. The CDR3 contains 14 residues.

This clone turned up a few times. This sequence joins TRBV11-2 and TRBJ2-5, with D possibly TRBD1 on 5 matching bases. The V and J ends lost 5 bases and 1 base respectively, with 8 bases between them. Germline lookup yields CDR1 SGHAT and CDR2 FQNNGV. The CDR3 runs to 13 residues. The CDR3 loop reads CASSQGAQETQYF. For the CDR3, the DNA is TGTGCCAGCAGCCAAGGGGCCCAAGAGACCCAGTACTTC.

This chain links TRBV10-2 with TRBJ1-5; 7 bases align to TRBD1. This CDR3 is 15 amino acids long. V shed 4 bases, J shed 4 bases, and the junction held 7 bases outside the gene matches. The germline V gene encodes CDR1 WSHSY and CDR2 SAAADI. CDR3 amino acids: CASSVNRGDNQPQHF. CDR3 nucleotides: TGCGCCAGCAGTGTCAACAGGGGAGATAATCAGCCCCAGCATTTT.

This clone came up once. The V call is TRBV19, the J call TRBJ2-5; weak D call: TRBD1 (6 bases). Germline V gene data show CDR1 as LNHDA and CDR2 as SQIVND (reference sequence). V shed 1 base and J shed 5 bases, with 17 bases lying between them. CDR3 length: 16 amino acids. The DNA for the CDR3 is TGTGCCAGTAGTATAGGCCGGACAACCCAGGGGGAGACCCAGTACTTC. Residues: CASSIGRTTQGETQYF.

The chain is built from TRBV10-3 and TRBJ1-6; 7 bases fit TRBD1. The CDR3 has 13 amino acids. The junction had 9 bases not matched to a gene; V was cut back by 9 bases and J by 10 bases. In germline, CDR1 is ENHRY, CDR2 SYGVKD. The DNA for the CDR3 is TGTGCCATGTCGACAGGGCTTCCCTCACCCCTCCACTTT. It yields the protein CAMSTGLPSPLHF.

V and J are TRBV7-9 and TRBJ2-3, with D perhaps TRBD1 (6 bases). Germline CDR1 and CDR2: SEHNR and FQNEAQ (reference sequence). Trimming removed 5 bases from V and 1 base from J, with 7 bases in between. This CDR3 contains 13 residues. Here the CDR3 reads CASSPGGTDTQYF. In DNA, the CDR3 is TGTGCCAGCAGCCCAGGGGGCACAGATACGCAGTATTTT.

This rearrangement joins TRBV30 to TRBJ1-5; the D gene is possibly TRBD1 (5 bases). CDR1 is GTSNPN and CDR2 is SVGIG in the germline V gene (reference sequence). The CDR3 consists of 13 residues. V lost 6 bases, J lost 0 bases, and 9 bases lay in between. In DNA, the CDR3 is TGTGCCTGTTCAGGGAATAGCAATCAGCCCCAGCATTTT. Translated, it gives CACSGNSNQPQHF.

This clone was seen a few times. This sequence joins TRBV7-2 and TRBJ2-3; the match to TRBD2 covers 9 bases. Germline V gene sequence: CDR1 SGHTA, CDR2 FQGNSA. J was trimmed by 4 bases and V by 3 bases; bases with no gene match: 5. This CDR3 has 15 amino acids. CDR3 in amino acids: CASSLGGRAADTQYF. The DNA of the CDR3 is TGTGCCAGCAGCTTGGGCGGGAGGGCCGCAGATACGCAGTATTTT.